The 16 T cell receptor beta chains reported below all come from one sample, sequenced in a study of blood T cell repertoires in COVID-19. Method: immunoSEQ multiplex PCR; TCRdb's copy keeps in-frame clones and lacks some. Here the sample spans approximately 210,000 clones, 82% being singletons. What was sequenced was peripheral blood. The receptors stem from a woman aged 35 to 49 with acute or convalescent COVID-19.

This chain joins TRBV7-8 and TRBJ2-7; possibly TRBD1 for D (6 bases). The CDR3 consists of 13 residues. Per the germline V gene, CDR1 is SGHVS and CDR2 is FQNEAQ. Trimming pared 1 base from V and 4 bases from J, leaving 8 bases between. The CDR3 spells CASSLDRAYEQYF. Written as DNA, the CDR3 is TGTGCCAGCAGCTTAGACAGGGCATACGAGCAGTACTTC.

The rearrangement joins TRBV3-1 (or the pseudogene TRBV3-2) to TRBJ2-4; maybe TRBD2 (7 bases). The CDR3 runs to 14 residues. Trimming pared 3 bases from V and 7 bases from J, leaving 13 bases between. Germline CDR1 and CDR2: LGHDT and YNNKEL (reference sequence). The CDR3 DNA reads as TGTGCCAGCAGCCAGAGGGGGGGGGACAACATTCAGTACTTC. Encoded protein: CASSQRGGDNIQYF.

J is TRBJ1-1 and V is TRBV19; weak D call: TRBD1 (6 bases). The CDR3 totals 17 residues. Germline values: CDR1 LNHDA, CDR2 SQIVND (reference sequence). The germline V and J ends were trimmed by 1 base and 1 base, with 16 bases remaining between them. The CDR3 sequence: CASSIGYRVGRNTEAFF. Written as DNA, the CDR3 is TGTGCCAGTAGTATAGGATACAGGGTTGGGCGGAACACTGAAGCTTTCTTT.

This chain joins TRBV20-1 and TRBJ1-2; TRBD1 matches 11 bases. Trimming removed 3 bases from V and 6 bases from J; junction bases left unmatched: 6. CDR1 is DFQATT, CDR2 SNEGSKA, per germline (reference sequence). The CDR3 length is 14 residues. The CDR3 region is CSASLGQGVDGYTF. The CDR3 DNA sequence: TGCAGTGCTAGTCTGGGACAGGGGGTAGATGGCTACACCTTC.

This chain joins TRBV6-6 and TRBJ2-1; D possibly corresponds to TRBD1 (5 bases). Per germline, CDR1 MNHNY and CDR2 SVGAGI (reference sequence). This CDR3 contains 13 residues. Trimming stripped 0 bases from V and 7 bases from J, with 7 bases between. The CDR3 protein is CASSYSTENEQFF. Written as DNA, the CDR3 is TGTGCCAGCAGTTACTCGACAGAAAATGAGCAGTTCTTC.

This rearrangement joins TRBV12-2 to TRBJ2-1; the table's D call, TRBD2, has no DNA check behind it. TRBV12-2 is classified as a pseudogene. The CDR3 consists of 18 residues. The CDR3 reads CASRLVWGTSGRYNEQFF. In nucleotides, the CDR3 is TGTGCAAGTCGCTTAGTTTGGGGGACTAGCGGGAGGTACAATGAGCAGTTCTTC.

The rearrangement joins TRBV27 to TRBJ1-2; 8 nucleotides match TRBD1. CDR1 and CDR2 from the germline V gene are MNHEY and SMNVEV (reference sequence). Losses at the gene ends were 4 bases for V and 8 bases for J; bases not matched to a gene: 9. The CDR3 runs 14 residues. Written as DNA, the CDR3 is TGTGCCAGCAGTTCGCCAGGACAGGGAGGCGGCTACACCTTC. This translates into CASSSPGQGGGYTF.

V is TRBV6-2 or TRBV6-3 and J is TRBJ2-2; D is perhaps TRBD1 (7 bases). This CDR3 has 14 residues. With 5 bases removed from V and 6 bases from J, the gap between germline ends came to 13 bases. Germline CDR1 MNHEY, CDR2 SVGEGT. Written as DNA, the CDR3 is TGTGCCAGCAGTAACAGGGGAGGAGCCGGGGAGCTGTTTTTT. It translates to CASSNRGGAGELFF.

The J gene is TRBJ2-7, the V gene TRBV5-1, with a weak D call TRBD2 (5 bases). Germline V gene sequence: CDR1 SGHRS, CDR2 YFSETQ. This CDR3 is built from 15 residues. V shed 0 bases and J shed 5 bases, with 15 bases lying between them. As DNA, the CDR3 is TGCGCCAGCAGCTTGGATCCGGGGTTTCGCGACGAGCAGTACTTC. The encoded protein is CASSLDPGFRDEQYF.

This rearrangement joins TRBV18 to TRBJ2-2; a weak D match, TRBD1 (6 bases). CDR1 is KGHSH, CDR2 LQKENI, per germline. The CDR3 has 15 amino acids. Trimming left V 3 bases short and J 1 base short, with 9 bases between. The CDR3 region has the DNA TGTGCCAGCTCACCGAGGACAGAGAACACCGGGGAGCTGTTTTTT. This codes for CASSPRTENTGELFF.

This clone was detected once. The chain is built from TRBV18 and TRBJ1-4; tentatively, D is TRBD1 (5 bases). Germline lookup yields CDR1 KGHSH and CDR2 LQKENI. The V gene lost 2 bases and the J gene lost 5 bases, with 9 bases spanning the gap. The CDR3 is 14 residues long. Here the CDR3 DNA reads TGTGCCAGCTCACCAGGGGCCCAAAATGAAAAACTGTTTTTT. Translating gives CASSPGAQNEKLFF.

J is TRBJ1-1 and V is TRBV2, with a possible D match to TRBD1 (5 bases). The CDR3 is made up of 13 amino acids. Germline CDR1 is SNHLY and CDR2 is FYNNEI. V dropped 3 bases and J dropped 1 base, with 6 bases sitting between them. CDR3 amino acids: CASSDRANTEAFF. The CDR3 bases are TGTGCCAGCAGTGACAGGGCGAACACTGAAGCTTTCTTT.

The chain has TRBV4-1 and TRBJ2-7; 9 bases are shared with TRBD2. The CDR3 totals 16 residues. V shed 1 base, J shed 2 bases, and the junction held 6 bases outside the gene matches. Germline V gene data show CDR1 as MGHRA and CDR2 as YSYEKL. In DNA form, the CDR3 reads TGCGCCAGCAGCCAAGTCTATGGCGGGGGGGCCTACGAGCAGTACTTC. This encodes CASSQVYGGGAYEQYF.

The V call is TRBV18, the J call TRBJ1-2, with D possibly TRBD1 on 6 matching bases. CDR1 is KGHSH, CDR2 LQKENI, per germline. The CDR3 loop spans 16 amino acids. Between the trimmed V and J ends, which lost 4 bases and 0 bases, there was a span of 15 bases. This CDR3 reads CASSRGGQQTNYGYTF. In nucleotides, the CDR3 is TGTGCCAGCTCACGAGGAGGACAGCAAACTAACTATGGCTACACCTTC.

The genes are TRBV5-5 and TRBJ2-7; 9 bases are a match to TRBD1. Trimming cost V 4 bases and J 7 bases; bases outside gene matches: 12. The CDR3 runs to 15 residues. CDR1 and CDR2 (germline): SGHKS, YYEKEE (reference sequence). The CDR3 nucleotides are TGTGCCAGCAGCCGGGACAGGGAAAGGGTTCGAGAGCAGTACTTC. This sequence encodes CASSRDRERVREQYF.

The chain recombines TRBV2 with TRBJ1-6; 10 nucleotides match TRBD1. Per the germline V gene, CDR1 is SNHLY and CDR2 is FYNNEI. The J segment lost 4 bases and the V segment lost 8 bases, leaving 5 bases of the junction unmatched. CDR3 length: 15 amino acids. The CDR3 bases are TGTGCCAGCCGTCCGGGACAGGGGTATAATTCACCCCTCCACTTT. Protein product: CASRPGQGYNSPLHF.